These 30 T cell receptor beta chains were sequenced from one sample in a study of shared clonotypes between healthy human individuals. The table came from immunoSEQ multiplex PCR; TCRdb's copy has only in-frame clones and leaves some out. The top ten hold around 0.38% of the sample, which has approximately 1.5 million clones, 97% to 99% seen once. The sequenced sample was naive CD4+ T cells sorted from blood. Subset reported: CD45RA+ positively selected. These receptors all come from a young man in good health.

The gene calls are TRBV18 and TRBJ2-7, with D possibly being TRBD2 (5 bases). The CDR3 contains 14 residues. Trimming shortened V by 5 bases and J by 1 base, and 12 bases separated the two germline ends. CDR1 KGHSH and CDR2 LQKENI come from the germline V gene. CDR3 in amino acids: CASSTSGTSYEQYF. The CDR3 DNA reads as TGTGCCAGCTCAACAAGCGGAACTTCCTACGAGCAGTACTTC.

The CDR3 loop is CASKLGPGPDTQYF. CDR3 in DNA: TGTGCCAGCAAATTGGGTCCGGGACCAGATACGCAGTATTTT. V gene TRBV19 combines with J gene TRBJ2-3; either TRBD1 or TRBD2 may supply D (5 bases each). Germline CDR1 is LNHDA and CDR2 is SQIVND (reference sequence). V was shortened by 9 bases and J by 4 bases, with 17 bases between the two germline ends. The CDR3 totals 14 residues.

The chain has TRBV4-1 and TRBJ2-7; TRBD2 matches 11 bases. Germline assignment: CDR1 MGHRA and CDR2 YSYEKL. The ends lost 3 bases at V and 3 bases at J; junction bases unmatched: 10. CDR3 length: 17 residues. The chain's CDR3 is CASSHPGLAGGSYEQYF. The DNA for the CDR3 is TGCGCCAGCAGCCACCCAGGGCTAGCGGGAGGAAGCTACGAGCAGTACTTC.

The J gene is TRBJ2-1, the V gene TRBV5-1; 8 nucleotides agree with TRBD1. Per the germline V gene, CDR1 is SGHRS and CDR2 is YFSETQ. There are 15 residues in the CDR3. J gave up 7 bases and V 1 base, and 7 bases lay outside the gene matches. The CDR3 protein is CASSLTTGGRNEQFF. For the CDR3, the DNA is TGCGCCAGCAGCTTGACAACAGGGGGTAGGAATGAGCAGTTCTTC.

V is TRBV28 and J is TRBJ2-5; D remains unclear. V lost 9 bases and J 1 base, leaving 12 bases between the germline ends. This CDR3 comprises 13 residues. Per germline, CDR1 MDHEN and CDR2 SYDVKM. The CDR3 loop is CASTPRFQETQYF. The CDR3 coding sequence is TGTGCCAGTACGCCGCGTTTCCAAGAGACCCAGTACTTC.

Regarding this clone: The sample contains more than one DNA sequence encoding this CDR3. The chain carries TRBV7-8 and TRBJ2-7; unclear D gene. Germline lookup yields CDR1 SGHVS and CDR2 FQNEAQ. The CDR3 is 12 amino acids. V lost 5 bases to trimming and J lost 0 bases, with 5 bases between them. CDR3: CASSQSSYEQYF. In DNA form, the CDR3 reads TGTGCCAGCAGCCAAAGCTCCTACGAGCAGTACTTC.

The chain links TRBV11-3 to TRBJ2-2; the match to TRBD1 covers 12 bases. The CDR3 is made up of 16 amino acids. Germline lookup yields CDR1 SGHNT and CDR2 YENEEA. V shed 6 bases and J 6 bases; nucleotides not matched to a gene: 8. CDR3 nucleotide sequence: TGTGCCAGCAGGAAGACCGGGACAGGGGGCTCCGGGGAGCTGTTTTTT. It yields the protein CASRKTGTGGSGELFF.

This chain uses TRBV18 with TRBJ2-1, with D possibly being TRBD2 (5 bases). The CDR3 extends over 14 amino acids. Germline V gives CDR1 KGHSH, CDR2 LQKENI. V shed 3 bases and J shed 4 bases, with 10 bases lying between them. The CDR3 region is CASSPYGIYNEQFF. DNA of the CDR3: TGTGCCAGCTCACCGTACGGGATTTACAATGAGCAGTTCTTC.

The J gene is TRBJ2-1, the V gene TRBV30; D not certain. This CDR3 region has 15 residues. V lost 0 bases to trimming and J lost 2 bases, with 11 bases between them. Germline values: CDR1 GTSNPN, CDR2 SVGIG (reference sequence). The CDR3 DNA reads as TGTGCCTGGAGTGTCCGACTCCGACCCTACAATGAGCAGTTCTTC. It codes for CAWSVRLRPYNEQFF.

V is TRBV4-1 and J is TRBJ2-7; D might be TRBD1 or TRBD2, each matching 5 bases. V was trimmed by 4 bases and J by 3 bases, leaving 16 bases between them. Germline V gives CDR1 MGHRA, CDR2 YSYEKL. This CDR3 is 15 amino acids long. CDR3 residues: CASSLDGTGLYEQYF. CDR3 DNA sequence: TGCGCCAGCAGCCTCGACGGGACGGGGCTCTACGAGCAGTACTTC.

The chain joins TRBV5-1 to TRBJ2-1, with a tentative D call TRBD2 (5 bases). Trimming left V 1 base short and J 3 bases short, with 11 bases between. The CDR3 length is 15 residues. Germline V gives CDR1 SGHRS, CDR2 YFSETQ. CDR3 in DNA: TGCGCCAGCAGCTTGCATTTGGGAGACTACAATGAGCAGTTCTTC. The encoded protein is CASSLHLGDYNEQFF.

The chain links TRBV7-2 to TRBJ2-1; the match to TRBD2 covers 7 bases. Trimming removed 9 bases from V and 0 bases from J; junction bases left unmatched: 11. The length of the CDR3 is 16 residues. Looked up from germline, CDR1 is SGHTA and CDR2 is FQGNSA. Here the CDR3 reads CASRTKRGSSYNEQFF. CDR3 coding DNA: TGTGCCAGTCGGACTAAGCGGGGCAGCTCCTACAATGAGCAGTTCTTC.

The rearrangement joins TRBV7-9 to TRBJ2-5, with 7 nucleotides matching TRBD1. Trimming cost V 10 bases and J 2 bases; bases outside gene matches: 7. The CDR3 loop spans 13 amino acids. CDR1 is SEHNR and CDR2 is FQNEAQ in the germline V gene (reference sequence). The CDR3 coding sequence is TGTGCCACGGGACGGACAGGTCAAGAGACCCAGTACTTC. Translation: CATGRTGQETQYF.

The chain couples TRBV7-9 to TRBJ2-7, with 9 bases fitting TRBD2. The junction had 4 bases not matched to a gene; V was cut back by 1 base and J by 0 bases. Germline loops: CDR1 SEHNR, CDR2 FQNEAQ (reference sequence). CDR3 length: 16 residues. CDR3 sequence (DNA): TGTGCCAGCAGCTTAGTCGGTAGCGGGAGCTCCTACGAGCAGTACTTC. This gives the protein CASSLVGSGSSYEQYF.

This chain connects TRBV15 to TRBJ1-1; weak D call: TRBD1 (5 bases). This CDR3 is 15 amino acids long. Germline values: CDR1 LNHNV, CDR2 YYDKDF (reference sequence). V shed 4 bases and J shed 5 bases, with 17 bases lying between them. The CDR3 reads CATSKSGRGGTEAFF. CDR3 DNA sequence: TGTGCCACCAGCAAGTCGGGTAGGGGAGGGACTGAAGCTTTCTTT.

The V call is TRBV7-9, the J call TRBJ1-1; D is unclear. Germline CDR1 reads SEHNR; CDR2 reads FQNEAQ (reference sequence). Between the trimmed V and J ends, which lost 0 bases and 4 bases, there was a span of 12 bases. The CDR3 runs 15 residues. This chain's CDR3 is CASSLATGFGTEAFF. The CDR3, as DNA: TGTGCCAGCAGCTTAGCTACGGGTTTTGGCACTGAAGCTTTCTTT.

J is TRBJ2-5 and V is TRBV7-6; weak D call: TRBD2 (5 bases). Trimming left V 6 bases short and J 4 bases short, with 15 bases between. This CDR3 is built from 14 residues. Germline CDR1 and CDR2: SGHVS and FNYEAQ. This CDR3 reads CASSDSEGRETQYF. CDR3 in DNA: TGTGCCAGCAGTGATAGCGAGGGTAGAGAGACCCAGTACTTC.

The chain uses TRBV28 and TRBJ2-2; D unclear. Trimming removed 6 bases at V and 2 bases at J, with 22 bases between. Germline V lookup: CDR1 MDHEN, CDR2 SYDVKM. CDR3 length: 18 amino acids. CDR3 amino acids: CASSPSGVFGFNTGELFF. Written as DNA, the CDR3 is TGTGCCAGCAGCCCTTCTGGTGTTTTCGGGTTTAACACCGGGGAGCTGTTTTTT.

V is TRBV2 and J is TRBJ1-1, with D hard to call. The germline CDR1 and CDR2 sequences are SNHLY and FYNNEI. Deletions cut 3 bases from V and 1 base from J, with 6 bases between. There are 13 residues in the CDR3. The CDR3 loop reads CASSDFPNTEAFF. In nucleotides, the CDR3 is TGTGCCAGCAGTGATTTCCCGAACACTGAAGCTTTCTTT.

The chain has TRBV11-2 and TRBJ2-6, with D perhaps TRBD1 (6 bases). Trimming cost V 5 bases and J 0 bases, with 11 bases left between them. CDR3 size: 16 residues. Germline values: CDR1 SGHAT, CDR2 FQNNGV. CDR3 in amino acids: CASSLTTGSGANVLTF. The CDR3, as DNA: TGTGCCAGCAGCCTAACGACAGGCTCTGGGGCCAACGTCCTGACTTTC.

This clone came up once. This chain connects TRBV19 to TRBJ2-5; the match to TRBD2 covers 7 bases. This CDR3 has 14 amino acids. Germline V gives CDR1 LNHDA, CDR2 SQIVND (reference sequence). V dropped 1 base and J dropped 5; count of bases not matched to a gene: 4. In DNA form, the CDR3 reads TGTGCCAGTAGTATAGTGCAGGGAGGGGAGACCCAGTACTTC. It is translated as CASSIVQGGETQYF. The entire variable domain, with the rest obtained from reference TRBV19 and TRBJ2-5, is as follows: DGGITQSPKYLFRKEGQNVTLSCEQNLNHDAMYWYRQDPGQGLRLIYYSQIVNDFQKGDIAEGYSVSREKKESFPLTVTSAQKNPTAFYLCASSIVQGGETQYFGPGTRLLVL.

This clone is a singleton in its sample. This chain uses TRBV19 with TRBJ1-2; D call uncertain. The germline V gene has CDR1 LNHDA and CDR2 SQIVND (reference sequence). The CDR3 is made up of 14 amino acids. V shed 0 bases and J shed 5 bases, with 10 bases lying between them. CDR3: CASSIDGRTYGYTF. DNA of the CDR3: TGTGCCAGTAGTATAGACGGCAGAACTTATGGCTACACCTTC.

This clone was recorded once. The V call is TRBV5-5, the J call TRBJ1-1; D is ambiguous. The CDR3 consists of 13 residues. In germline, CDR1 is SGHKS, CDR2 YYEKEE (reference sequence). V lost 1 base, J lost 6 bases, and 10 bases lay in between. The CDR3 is CASSLITGAEAFF. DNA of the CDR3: TGTGCCAGCAGCTTGATTACCGGGGCTGAAGCTTTCTTT.

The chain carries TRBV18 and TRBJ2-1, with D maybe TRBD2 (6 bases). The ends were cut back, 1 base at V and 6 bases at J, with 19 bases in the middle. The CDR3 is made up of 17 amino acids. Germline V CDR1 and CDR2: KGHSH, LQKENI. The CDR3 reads CASSPLEAGIIPNEQFF. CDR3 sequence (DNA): TGTGCCAGCTCACCACTGGAGGCGGGAATCATACCCAATGAGCAGTTCTTC.

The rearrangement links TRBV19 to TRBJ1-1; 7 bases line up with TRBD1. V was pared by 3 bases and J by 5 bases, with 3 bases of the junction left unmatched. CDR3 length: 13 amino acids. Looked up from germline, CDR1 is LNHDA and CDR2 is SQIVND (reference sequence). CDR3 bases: TGTGCCAGTAGTATTAACAGGGGAACTGAAGCTTTCTTT. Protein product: CASSINRGTEAFF.

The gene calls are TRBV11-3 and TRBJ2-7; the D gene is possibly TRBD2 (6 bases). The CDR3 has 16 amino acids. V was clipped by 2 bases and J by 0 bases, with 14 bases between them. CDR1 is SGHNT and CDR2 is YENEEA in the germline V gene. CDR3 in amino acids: CASSLSSREVSYEQYF. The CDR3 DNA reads TGTGCCAGCAGCTTATCCTCCAGGGAGGTCTCCTACGAGCAGTACTTC.

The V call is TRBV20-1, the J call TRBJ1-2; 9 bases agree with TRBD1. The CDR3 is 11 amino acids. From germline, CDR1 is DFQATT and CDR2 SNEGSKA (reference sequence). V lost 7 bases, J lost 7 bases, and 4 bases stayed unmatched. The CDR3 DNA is TGCAGTGTCCGGACAGGGGCTGGCTACACCTTC. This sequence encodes CSVRTGAGYTF.

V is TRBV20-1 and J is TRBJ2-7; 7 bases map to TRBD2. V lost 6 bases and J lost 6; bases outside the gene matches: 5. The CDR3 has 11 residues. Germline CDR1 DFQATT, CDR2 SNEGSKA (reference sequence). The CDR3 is CSARDYPEQYF. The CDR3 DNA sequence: TGCAGTGCCCGGGACTACCCCGAGCAGTACTTC.

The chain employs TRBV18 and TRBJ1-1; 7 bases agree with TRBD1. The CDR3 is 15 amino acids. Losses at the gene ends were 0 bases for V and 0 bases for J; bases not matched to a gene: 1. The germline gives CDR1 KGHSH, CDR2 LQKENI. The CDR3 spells CASSPPTGMNTEAFF. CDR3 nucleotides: TGTGCCAGCTCACCACCGACAGGGATGAACACTGAAGCTTTCTTT.

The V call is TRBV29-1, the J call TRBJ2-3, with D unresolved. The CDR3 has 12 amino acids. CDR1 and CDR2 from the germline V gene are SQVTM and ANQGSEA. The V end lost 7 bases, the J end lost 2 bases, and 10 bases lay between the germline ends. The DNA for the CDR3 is TGCAGCGGAAAACGGGCCACAGATACGCAGTATTTT. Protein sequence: CSGKRATDTQYF.